This TCR beta chain was sequenced in a study of cytomegalovirus exposure and HLA in healthy donors. Amplification used 60 Vbeta primers and 13 Jbeta primers. Produced via immunoSEQ multiplex PCR; TCRdb's table is partial and in-frame only. The table shows 80,000 or so clones, with about 80% occurring only once. CDR1 is MNHEY, CDR2 SMNVEV, per germline (reference sequence). V shed 6 bases, J shed 1 base, and the junction held 5 bases outside the gene matches. CDR3 length: 14 amino acids. The clonotype comes from a woman in her thirties or forties in good health and CMV-seronegative. J is TRBJ1-1 and V is TRBV27; TRBD1 aligns across 7 bases. Sequenced sample: PBMCs. The CDR3 reads CASRTGARNTEAFF. CDR3 nucleotide sequence: TGTGCCAGCAGAACAGGGGCACGGAACACTGAAGCTTTCTTT.